Sequencing of this T cell receptor (beta chain) was carried out in a study of monozygotic twins with inflammatory bowel disease. Study-level findings and limits: Individual T cell subtypes were not distinguishable.

For this clonotype: The antigen is not known.

Each UMI harboured a 6-nucleotide sample barcode and was appended via template switching. With about 17 and 10 cycles respectively, two nested PCRs were carried out on TCRalpha and TCRbeta cDNA. TCRdb re-called the 5' RACE reads and shows each CDR3 protein once, DNA omitted. This table holds about 380,000 distinct CDR3 sequences. This CDR3 contains 14 residues. The sequenced sample was blood. This receptor was obtained from a human donor with ulcerative colitis or Crohn's disease, or a healthy co-twin of an affected twin (not recorded which). The rearrangement joins TRBV12-3 or TRBV12-4 to TRBJ2-7; TCRdb designates TRBD1, a call that cannot be tested without DNA. The CDR3 loop reads CASTRDGTLYEQYF.